Many counts were recorded for the clone carrying this T cell receptor beta chain. Its antigen is unidentified. This sample is part of a study of naive and memory T cell subsets. The CDR3 loop spans 17 amino acids. Trimming took off 3 bases at V and 0 bases at J, with 15 bases between the two ends. Study results and limitations: Especially in CD8 cells, naive repertoires contained a few larger clonotypes, possibly CD45RA-re-expressing memory cells.

The beta constant-region primer was an equimolar mix of two oligonucleotides covering TRBC1 and TRBC2. The ligated cDNA underwent four PCR rounds using SP2 and nested alpha and beta constant-region primers. TCRdb itself ran the UMI-ligation and nested PCR reads through MiXCR, one entry per CDR3 protein. Of roughly 150,000 distinct CDR3 sequences listed, over 20% are singletons. Sequenced material: naive CD4+ T cells from blood. The origin of this receptor is a human donor in good health. The chain recombines TRBV12-3 or TRBV12-4 with TRBJ2-1; TRBD2 is a possible D gene (5 bases). The CDR3 nucleotides read TGTGCCAGCAGTTTTCTAGCCGGCACGAGCTCCTACAATGAGCAGTTCTTC. Residues: CASSFLAGTSSYNEQFF.